The present T cell receptor (beta chain) was sequenced within a study of shared clonotypes between healthy human individuals. Study-wide results and caveats: Against clonotypes common to all four donors, non-shared ones had lower generation probabilities.

Execution of the assay was at deep level. The protocol was immunoSEQ multiplex PCR, while the TCRdb copy is restricted to in-frame clones and leaves out a portion. The data hold around 2.5 million clones, with 80% to 95% observed a single time. Naive CD4+ cells were CD45RA-selected; the remaining cells were memory. This clone is a singleton in its sample. What it recognizes is unknown. V lost 3 bases, J lost 3 bases, and 6 bases lay in between. Germline-derived CDR1 and CDR2 are MDHEN and SYDVKM. The CDR3 has 14 amino acids. Sequencing input: naive CD4+ T cells from PBMCs. Subset in this sample: CD45RA+ positively selected. This clonotype was obtained from a man between 18 and 35 years old in good health. Some clones in this sample may be carry-over from other donors' samples. The chain combines TRBV28 with TRBJ2-6, with D hard to call. The CDR3 reads CASSFGLGANVLTF. DNA for the CDR3: TGTGCCAGCAGTTTTGGGCTTGGGGCCAACGTCCTGACTTTC.